The 32 T cell receptor beta chains below come from one sample, sequenced in a study of shared clonotypes between healthy human individuals. Profiled with immunoSEQ multiplex PCR; TCRdb holds only in-frame clones, not every one. The sample consists of over 2,000,000 clones, around 93% of them appearing once. In the naive CD8 group, cells lacked CD45RO and were positively selected for CCR7, so terminally differentiated effector memory CD45RA+ cells were left out. Sequenced material: naive CD8+ T cells from PBMCs. The origin of the receptors is a young man in good health. Some clones in this sample may be carry-over from other donors' samples.

J is TRBJ2-5 and V is TRBV15, with no clear D. V lost 5 bases and J lost 3, with 19 bases in between. This CDR3 region has 16 residues. Germline V gene sequence: CDR1 LNHNV, CDR2 YYDKDF (reference sequence). The CDR3 region is CATSSAPLGLEETQYF. DNA for the CDR3: TGTGCCACCAGCTCAGCCCCGTTAGGCCTCGAAGAGACCCAGTACTTC.

This clone was counted a single time. The rearrangement uses TRBV7-3 and TRBJ2-7; no clear D gene. Germline assignment: CDR1 SGHTA and CDR2 FQGTGA. V lost 2 bases to trimming and J lost 7 bases, with 12 bases between them. This CDR3 spans 13 amino acids. The CDR3 DNA is TGTGCCAGCAGCTTAGACATAATGGGGGAGCAGTACTTC. The encoded protein is CASSLDIMGEQYF.

Comment on this clone: Other DNA sequences of this sample code for an identical CDR3. The gene calls are TRBV27 and TRBJ2-7; D remains ambiguous. Trimming pared 2 bases from V and 2 bases from J, leaving 10 bases between. The CDR3 runs 14 residues. Looked up from germline, CDR1 is MNHEY and CDR2 is SMNVEV (reference sequence). CDR3 in amino acids: CASSLTGRAYEQYF. For the CDR3, the DNA is TGTGCCAGCAGTTTAACCGGGCGCGCCTACGAGCAGTACTTC.

V usage is TRBV27 and J usage is TRBJ2-1, with 10 nucleotides matching TRBD2. The CDR3 has 16 residues. Germline CDR1 reads MNHEY; CDR2 reads SMNVEV (reference sequence). V lost 6 bases to trimming and J lost 9 bases; unmatched junction nucleotides: 14. CDR3 loop: CASRPAGGSRDGEQFF. The CDR3, as DNA: TGTGCCAGCAGACCAGCGGGAGGGTCACGAGATGGTGAGCAGTTCTTC.

This chain joins TRBV30 and TRBJ1-3; D is uncertain. Germline assignment: CDR1 GTSNPN and CDR2 SVGIG (reference sequence). Trimming stripped 5 bases from V and 4 bases from J, with 12 bases between. CDR3 length: 13 amino acids. CDR3 amino acids: CAWPPVEGNTIYF. In nucleotides, the CDR3 is TGTGCCTGGCCCCCCGTGGAGGGAAACACCATATATTTT.

This chain links TRBV4-3 with TRBJ1-2; no clear D. The CDR3 extends over 15 amino acids. Trimming left V 0 bases short and J 0 bases short, with 8 bases between. CDR1 and CDR2 from the germline V gene are LGHNA and YSLEER. CDR3 sequence (DNA): TGCGCCAGCAGCCAAGAAGGAGACCCTAACTATGGCTACACCTTC. Encoded protein: CASSQEGDPNYGYTF.

The gene calls are TRBV7-9 and TRBJ2-5; 9 nucleotides line up with TRBD2. J lost 2 bases, V lost 0 bases, and 4 bases had no gene match. The V gene's germline CDR1 is SEHNR and CDR2 FQNEAQ (reference sequence). This CDR3 is 16 amino acids long. CDR3 coding DNA: TGTGCCAGCAGCTTAGCCACTAGCGGGTTGCAAGAGACCCAGTACTTC. This codes for CASSLATSGLQETQYF.

V gene TRBV28 combines with J gene TRBJ2-7; 13 nucleotides agree with TRBD2. The ends lost 5 bases at V and 0 bases at J; junction bases unmatched: 7. The length of the CDR3 is 17 residues. Germline V CDR1 and CDR2: MDHEN, SYDVKM. CDR3 coding DNA: TGTGCCAGCAGTGGGACACTAGCGGGAGGGCCCTCCTACGAGCAGTACTTC. Amino acids: CASSGTLAGGPSYEQYF.

The chain uses TRBV10-2 and TRBJ2-1, with TRBD1 matching 9 bases. V gave up 6 bases and J gave up 8 bases; unmatched junction bases: 11. This CDR3 region has 15 residues. CDR1 and CDR2 (germline): WSHSY, SAAADI. The CDR3 DNA sequence: TGCGCCAGCAGGACCCCGGGACAGGGAATCTATGAGCAGTTCTTC. It codes for CASRTPGQGIYEQFF.

The chain couples TRBV6-5 to TRBJ2-1; 7 nucleotides agree with TRBD2. CDR3 length: 16 residues. Trimming took 4 bases from V and 7 from J; bases not matched to a gene: 13. Per germline, CDR1 MNHEY and CDR2 SVGAGI. The CDR3 is CASSWESSGRLNEQFF. CDR3 DNA: TGTGCCAGCAGTTGGGAATCTAGCGGCCGGCTAAATGAGCAGTTCTTC.

This chain links TRBV7-8 with TRBJ2-1, with D tentatively TRBD2 (6 bases). The CDR3 spans 16 residues. Trimming cost V 1 base and J 6 bases, with 16 bases left between them. Germline V gene data show CDR1 as SGHVS and CDR2 as FQNEAQ. CDR3 DNA: TGTGCCAGCAGCTTAGAGCGGGTTAGACGGGCCAATGAGCAGTTCTTC. This gives the protein CASSLERVRRANEQFF.

The chain combines TRBV5-1 with TRBJ2-1, with D hard to call. The CDR3 runs to 14 residues. Germline V gene lookup returns CDR1 SGHRS and CDR2 YFSETQ. V lost 3 bases to trimming and J lost 4 bases, with 11 bases between them. CDR3 in DNA: TGCGCCAGCAGCTACACGATGGGATACAATGAGCAGTTCTTC. This gives the protein CASSYTMGYNEQFF.

V and J are TRBV7-2 and TRBJ1-1; the D is unclear. This CDR3 is built from 15 residues. Germline V CDR1 and CDR2: SGHTA, FQGNSA. V was clipped by 4 bases and J by 5 bases, with 17 bases between them. The CDR3 is CASSSRSHPGTEAFF. DNA of the CDR3: TGTGCCAGCAGCTCTAGATCCCACCCTGGGACTGAAGCTTTCTTT.

This chain joins TRBV7-8 and TRBJ2-7, with D possibly called TRBD1 or TRBD2 (5 bases each). Germline V gene lookup returns CDR1 SGHVS and CDR2 FQNEAQ. V gave up 5 bases and J gave up 4 bases, with 15 bases separating them. This CDR3 region has 14 residues. The CDR3 DNA is TGTGCCAGCAGCCCCTATGGGGGAAGATACGAGCAGTACTTC. Protein sequence: CASSPYGGRYEQYF. Supplemented by reference TRBV7-8 and TRBJ2-7, the full variable domain reads GAGVSQSPRYKVAKRGQDVALRCDPISGHVSLFWYQQALGQGPEFLTYFQNEAQLDKSGLPSDRFFAERPEGSVSTLKIQRTQQEDSAVYLCASSPYGGRYEQYFGPGTRLTVT.

The rearrangement links TRBV4-1 to TRBJ2-5; no definite D call. Per germline, CDR1 MGHRA and CDR2 YSYEKL. This CDR3 is built from 16 residues. V was shortened by 4 bases and J by 2 bases, with 17 bases between the two germline ends. In DNA form, the CDR3 reads TGCGCCAGCAGCCCTCGATTGGGTACAGCACAAGAGACCCAGTACTTC. This encodes CASSPRLGTAQETQYF.

Notes on this clone: Other DNA sequences from this sample encode an identical CDR3 as well. The chain carries TRBV29-1 and TRBJ2-2; D gene ambiguous. Germline V gene data show CDR1 as SQVTM and CDR2 as ANQGSEA. This CDR3 has 12 residues. V lost 6 bases and J lost 4, with 9 bases in between. CDR3 sequence reads: CSVIGPTGELFF. The CDR3 DNA reads as TGCAGCGTAATAGGTCCCACCGGGGAGCTGTTTTTT.

The gene calls are TRBV25-1 and TRBJ2-7; D gene ambiguous. The CDR3 has 10 amino acids. Germline CDR1 and CDR2: MGHDK and SYGVNS. The V end was cut by 8 bases, the J end by 6 bases, with 8 bases between. The CDR3 region has the DNA TGTGCCAGCGCCCACGTCGAGCAGTACTTC. It translates to CASAHVEQYF.

The V and J genes are TRBV7-2 and TRBJ2-1, with D uncertain. Germline V gene data show CDR1 as SGHTA and CDR2 as FQGNSA. Deletions cut 2 bases from V and 4 bases from J, with 6 bases between. The CDR3 runs 13 residues. This chain's CDR3 is CASSLSEYNEQFF. As DNA, the CDR3 is TGTGCCAGCAGCTTATCGGAGTACAATGAGCAGTTCTTC.

The chain carries TRBV11-2 and TRBJ2-4; unclear D gene. Germline V gene lookup returns CDR1 SGHAT and CDR2 FQNNGV. The V and J ends lost 5 bases and 5 bases respectively, with 10 bases between them. CDR3 length equals 13 residues. The CDR3 nucleotides read TGTGCCAGCAGCCCAATTTTCGAAAACATTCAGTACTTC. Its protein product is CASSPIFENIQYF.

This chain connects TRBV2 to TRBJ1-5; D gene unclear. Per the germline V gene, CDR1 is SNHLY and CDR2 is FYNNEI. Between the trimmed V and J ends, which lost 2 bases and 5 bases, there was a span of 13 bases. The CDR3 has 15 amino acids. The CDR3 coding sequence is TGTGCCAGCAGTGAATGGTCGGGGAGGGATCAGCCCCAGCATTTT. This codes for CASSEWSGRDQPQHF.

The table lists this clone with a count of one. The V gene is TRBV4-1, the J gene TRBJ1-3; no clear D gene. The CDR3 sequence is 13 residues long. CDR1 is MGHRA and CDR2 is YSYEKL in the germline V gene. The V end lost 0 bases, the J end lost 8 bases, and 8 bases lay between the germline ends. In DNA form, the CDR3 reads TGCGCCAGCAGCCAAGATCTAGAGGACACCATATATTTT. This gives the protein CASSQDLEDTIYF.

The chain employs TRBV5-8 and TRBJ2-7, with 7 bases matching TRBD1. The CDR3 sequence is 14 residues long. Germline CDR1 SGHTS, CDR2 YDEGEE. Trimming at V came to 4 bases and at J to 4 bases, leaving 8 bases not matched to a gene. CDR3 sequence: CASSQPGTVYEQYF. The CDR3 nucleotides are TGTGCCAGCAGCCAGCCGGGGACAGTTTACGAGCAGTACTTC.

The chain employs TRBV28 and TRBJ1-4; D ambiguous. Germline V CDR1 and CDR2: MDHEN, SYDVKM. This CDR3 region has 13 residues. V gave up 5 bases and J gave up 5 bases, with 9 bases separating them. CDR3 bases: TGTGCCAGCAGTCTCGACCCCAATGAAAAACTGTTTTTT. It translates to CASSLDPNEKLFF.

J is TRBJ2-3 and V is TRBV10-1, with 7 bases lining up with TRBD2. The CDR3 runs to 15 residues. Germline trimming cut 11 bases from V and 5 bases from J; bases unmatched to any gene: 16. Looked up from germline, CDR1 is WNHNN and CDR2 is SYGVQD (reference sequence). CDR3 nucleotide sequence: TGCGCCTCGACGGGAGGATCCGAGGGTAGAGATACGCAGTATTTT. It codes for CASTGGSEGRDTQYF.

This clone occurred once. This sample includes further DNA sequences coding for the same CDR3. The chain links TRBV28 to TRBJ2-7; TRBD2 might be the D (5 bases). The germline gives CDR1 MDHEN, CDR2 SYDVKM. The CDR3 runs to 11 residues. Trimming removed 6 bases from V and 4 bases from J, with 7 bases in between. In DNA, the CDR3 is TGTGCCAGCAGCCGGGGTTACGAGCAGTACTTC. The encoded protein is CASSRGYEQYF. Full variable domain (missing parts from reference TRBV28 and TRBJ2-7): DVKVTQSSRYLVKRTGEKVFLECVQDMDHENMFWYRQDPGLGLRLIYFSYDVKMKEKGDIPEGYSVSREKKERFSLILESASTNQTSMYLCASSRGYEQYFGPGTRLTVT.

The CDR3 coding sequence is TGTGCCAGCAGTTTATCGGGACTCCCGAGCTCCTACAATGAGCAGTTCTTC. Amino acids: CASSLSGLPSSYNEQFF. The chain is built from TRBV27 and TRBJ2-1; weak D call: TRBD2 (6 bases). Trimming stripped 0 bases from V and 0 bases from J, with 12 bases between. Germline CDR1 MNHEY, CDR2 SMNVEV (reference sequence). The CDR3 has 17 amino acids.

V usage is TRBV4-1 and J usage is TRBJ1-1; D not certain. Trimming removed 6 bases at V and 1 base at J, with 9 bases between. There are 13 residues in the CDR3. The germline V gene has CDR1 MGHRA and CDR2 YSYEKL. The CDR3 is CASSRTRNTEAFF. The DNA of the CDR3 is TGCGCCAGCAGTCGAACGAGGAACACTGAAGCTTTCTTT.

This chain joins TRBV4-2 and TRBJ2-7; tentative D call: TRBD2 (5 bases). This CDR3 is built from 19 residues. Germline CDR1 reads LGHNA; CDR2 reads YNFKEQ. Trimming shortened V by 0 bases and J by 0 bases, and 21 bases separated the two germline ends. The CDR3 reads CASSQDPQPVALSSYEQYF. CDR3 nucleotides: TGTGCCAGCAGCCAAGATCCTCAGCCCGTAGCGCTTAGCTCCTACGAGCAGTACTTC.

The V and J genes are TRBV30 and TRBJ2-5, with 15 bases identical to TRBD2. V was pared by 4 bases and J by 2 bases, with 8 bases of the junction left unmatched. CDR1 is GTSNPN, CDR2 SVGIG, per germline (reference sequence). CDR3 size: 17 residues. The CDR3 protein is CAWTGLAGGKWQETQYF. DNA for the CDR3: TGTGCCTGGACTGGACTAGCGGGAGGGAAGTGGCAAGAGACCCAGTACTTC.

J is TRBJ1-1 and V is TRBV2; TRBD1 matches 7 bases. Trimming removed 7 bases from V and 0 bases from J; junction bases left unmatched: 5. Germline-derived CDR1 and CDR2 are SNHLY and FYNNEI. This CDR3 is 14 amino acids long. CDR3 loop: CASKTGIMNTEAFF. In DNA, the CDR3 is TGTGCCAGCAAGACAGGGATTATGAACACTGAAGCTTTCTTT.

The CDR3 bases are TGCGCCAGCAGCCAATCAGGACAGGGCTACAATGAGCAGTTCTTC. It is translated as CASSQSGQGYNEQFF. The genes are TRBV4-1 and TRBJ2-1, with TRBD1 matching over 8 bases. The CDR3 sequence is 15 residues long. The trim removed 2 bases at V and 3 bases at J, leaving 3 bases unmatched. In germline, CDR1 is MGHRA, CDR2 YSYEKL.

This chain connects TRBV20-1 to TRBJ2-1; no firm D call. Germline CDR1 is DFQATT and CDR2 is SNEGSKA (reference sequence). CDR3 length: 11 residues. V was cut by 6 bases and J by 4 bases, with 7 bases left in between. CDR3 nucleotides: TGCAGTGCCCCGAGGTACAATGAGCAGTTCTTC. Translating it yields CSAPRYNEQFF.